This TCR beta chain originates from a study of response to subunit inactivated influenza vaccine. General observations from the study: Authors proposed each seasonal influenza vaccination draws in few new T cells.

MiXCR, applied by TCRdb to the RT-PCR reads, yields one record per CDR3 protein. The sample comprises hundreds of thousands of distinct CDR3 sequences, 15% to 20% of which are singletons, and under 13% rests with the top ten. This clonotype was detected only once. Its antigen is undetermined. This CDR3 has 16 amino acids. The J segment lost 3 bases and the V segment lost 1 base, leaving 5 bases of the junction unmatched. Germline loops: CDR1 SGHRS, CDR2 YFSETQ. Sequencing was performed on PBMCs from blood, taken less than 6 days after vaccination. The receptor was isolated from a man aged 50-59 years who received an inactivated influenza vaccine. This chain joins TRBV5-1 and TRBJ1-4, with TRBD1 matching 8 bases. The CDR3 loop reads CASSLRPTGANEKLFF. The CDR3 DNA reads as TGCGCCAGCAGCTTGCGGCCGACAGGGGCTAATGAAAAACTGTTTTTT.